This T cell receptor beta chain was recorded in a study of control samples from healthy donors and cancer patients. The germline V gene has CDR1 MDHEN and CDR2 SYDVKM. Trimming left V 5 bases short and J 7 bases short, with 9 bases between. The CDR3 has 13 residues. The data were produced by immunoSEQ multiplex PCR, yet TCRdb's version contains in-frame clones alone and is incomplete. The sample contains fewer than 200,000 clones, approximately 90% of which appear only once. The source is a man aged 25 to 40 in good health. This chain connects TRBV28 to TRBJ1-6; D may be TRBD1 (6 bases). Sequencing was performed on blood. Here the CDR3 DNA reads TGTGCCAGCAGTGGAGGACAGAATTCACCCCTCCACTTT. This codes for CASSGGQNSPLHF.